This section outlines one TCR beta chain sequence together with its context. What it binds is not known. This sample stems from a study of shared clonotypes between healthy human individuals. The protocol was immunoSEQ multiplex PCR, while the TCRdb copy is restricted to in-frame clones and leaves out a portion. The table has approximately 530,000 clones, approximately 94% seen once. Donors had no recently reported acute infections or vaccinations and were HIV-negative. CD4+ cell separation produced CD45RA+ naive and CD45RA-negative memory subsets. CDR3 length equals 12 residues. V lost 0 bases, J lost 6 bases, and 4 bases lay in between. Germline values: CDR1 MNHEY, CDR2 SMNVEV (reference sequence). General study points: Large depth notwithstanding, sorted-subset sequencing proved incomplete by rarefaction. Researchers found naive subsets generally carried larger estimated richness than memory subsets.

This sequence was found in a woman younger than 45 in good health. What was sequenced was naive CD4+ T cells sorted from blood. As for subset: CD45RA+ positively selected. V usage is TRBV27 and J usage is TRBJ2-3; no clear D. In DNA form, the CDR3 reads TGTGCCAGCAGTTTATCGTTGGATACGCAGTATTTT. Its protein product is CASSLSLDTQYF.